The sequence of this T cell receptor (beta chain) was determined in a study of shared clonotypes between healthy human individuals. Study as a whole: Donors were a couple of women and a few men aged 18 to 49. Study conclusions and caveats: Across a handful of donors, naive CD4 shared roughly 5%, naive CD8 over 3%, memory CD4 approximately 2.5%, memory CD8 around 0.42%.

As concerns this clone: Its target is not known.

Replicate sorted-subset PCRs were loaded with around 200 ng DNA, tens of thousands of T cell genomes. Only in-frame clones appear in the TCRdb table, and some are missing; sequencing was by immunoSEQ multiplex PCR. The sample contains some 1,400,000 clones, roughly 96% of which appear only once. This CDR3 comprises 13 residues. Germline V lookup: CDR1 SGHTA, CDR2 FQGTGA. The V end lost 2 bases, the J end lost 3 bases, and 8 bases lay between the germline ends. CD45RA+ naive and CD45RA-negative memory subsets were separated from CD4+ cells. This TCR came from a young man in good health. V is TRBV7-3 and J is TRBJ2-7; no clear D. The sequenced sample was naive CD4+ T cells sorted from blood. Subset of the sample: CD45RA+ positively selected. The CDR3 DNA follows: TGTGCCAGCAGCTTACTACCTTACTACGAGCAGTACTTC. It yields the protein CASSLLPYYEQYF.